This TCR beta chain emerged from a study of cytomegalovirus exposure and HLA in healthy donors. Notes on the study in general: The authors enumerated 150 to 200 TCR beta chains as linked to cytomegalovirus.

The table came from immunoSEQ multiplex PCR; TCRdb's copy has only in-frame clones and leaves some out. Of about 130,000 clones in the sample, 70% to 85% were seen once. V lost 1 base to trimming and J lost 4 bases, with 11 bases between them. The CDR3 is 14 amino acids. Per the germline V gene, CDR1 is SGDLS and CDR2 is YYNGEE. For this clone: Its antigen remains unidentified.

The donors were in the approximately 130-subject validation cohort; that cohort was separate from the roughly 660-subject first cohort. Sequenced input: PBMCs. The source of this sequence is a man aged 30 to 39 in good health and CMV-seropositive. This sequence joins TRBV9 and TRBJ2-5; a possible D gene is TRBD1 (6 bases). The CDR3 loop reads CASSVQGRGETQYF. For the CDR3, the DNA is TGTGCCAGCAGCGTACAGGGCAGGGGAGAGACCCAGTACTTC.